These 27 T cell receptor beta chains were sequenced from one sample in a study of T cell responses to AZD1222 COVID-19 vaccine. Clones were read by immunoSEQ multiplex PCR, and TCRdb kept only the in-frame ones, dropping some. Counted here are about 92,000 clones, roughly 90% occurring once; the ten biggest clones make up about a fifth. Sequenced material: peripheral blood, taken on day 0 of AZD1222 vaccination. Source of these receptors: an adult in good health.

The chain is built from TRBV7-8 and TRBJ2-7, with no clear D. CDR1 is SGHVS and CDR2 is FQNEAQ in the germline V gene. Trimming took 2 bases from V and 3 from J, leaving 8 bases between them. CDR3 length equals 13 residues. This chain's CDR3 is CASSLYTNYEQYF. In nucleotides, the CDR3 is TGTGCCAGCAGCTTATACACCAACTACGAGCAGTACTTC.

This chain joins TRBV19 and TRBJ2-5, with D possibly TRBD2 on 5 matching bases. The CDR3 has 12 amino acids. The V end was cut by 2 bases, the J end by 7 bases, with 8 bases between. CDR1 LNHDA and CDR2 SQIVND come from the germline V gene (reference sequence). In nucleotides, the CDR3 is TGTGCCAGTAGTATAACTAGAGGGACCCAGTACTTC. Its translation: CASSITRGTQYF.

This CDR3 is CASSPDRQGGSGANVLTF. The DNA for the CDR3 is TGTGCCAGCAGCCCAGACCGACAGGGAGGGTCTGGGGCCAACGTCCTGACTTTC. The rearrangement uses TRBV3-1 (or the pseudogene TRBV3-2) and TRBJ2-6, with D perhaps being TRBD1 or TRBD2 (7 bases each). Germline CDR1 LGHDT, CDR2 YNNKEL (reference sequence). This CDR3 region has 18 residues. Trimming removed 4 bases from V and 1 base from J, with 17 bases in between.

This chain links TRBV7-6 with TRBJ2-3; 8 bases line up with TRBD2. The CDR3 sequence is 16 residues long. Germline CDR1 SGHVS, CDR2 FNYEAQ. J lost 2 bases, V lost 2 bases, and 6 bases had no gene match. The CDR3 nucleotides read TGTGCCAGCAGCTTACGAGCGGGGGACCCCACAGATACGCAGTATTTT. The encoded protein is CASSLRAGDPTDTQYF. Full variable domain (remainder filled in from reference TRBV7-6 and TRBJ2-3): GAGVSQSPRYKVTKRGQDVALRCDPISGHVSLYWYRQALGQGPEFLTYFNYEAQQDKSGLPNDRFSAERPEGSISTLTIQRTEQRDSAMYRCASSLRAGDPTDTQYFGPGTRLTVL.

V gene TRBV19 combines with J gene TRBJ1-6; possibly TRBD1 for D (5 bases). Trimming left V 7 bases short and J 9 bases short, with 22 bases between. The CDR3 has 16 amino acids. CDR1 and CDR2 (germline): LNHDA, SQIVND (reference sequence). CDR3 protein: CASTEGPAGNVSPLHF. The CDR3 nucleotides are TGTGCCAGTACCGAGGGGCCAGCAGGGAACGTTTCACCCCTCCACTTT.

V and J are TRBV2 and TRBJ2-7; 8 nucleotides agree with TRBD1. Germline values: CDR1 SNHLY, CDR2 FYNNEI. The length of the CDR3 is 17 residues. J gave up 3 bases and V 2 bases, and 12 bases lay outside the gene matches. CDR3 in amino acids: CASSESVTTGDYYEQYF. The DNA for the CDR3 is TGTGCCAGCAGTGAATCCGTTACGACAGGGGATTACTACGAGCAGTACTTC.

The genes are TRBV2 and TRBJ1-1, with 11 bases identical to TRBD1. Germline loops: CDR1 SNHLY, CDR2 FYNNEI. V dropped 6 bases and J dropped 7; count of bases not matched to a gene: 7. This CDR3 contains 14 residues. In DNA, the CDR3 is TGTGCCAGCAGCGGACAGGGGGCTGGAGATGAAGCTTTCTTT. This translates into CASSGQGAGDEAFF. Full variable domain (remainder filled in from reference TRBV2 and TRBJ1-1): EPEVTQTPSHQVTQMGQEVILRCVPISNHLYFYWYRQILGQKVEFLVSFYNNEISEKSEIFDDQFSVERPDGSNFTLKIRSTKLEDSAMYFCASSGQGAGDEAFFGQGTRLTVV.

This clone was seen just once. This chain uses TRBV19 with TRBJ2-7, with 7 bases identical to TRBD1. The CDR3 runs to 16 residues. Trimming at V came to 4 bases and at J to 6 bases, leaving 15 bases not matched to a gene. CDR1 and CDR2 (germline): LNHDA, SQIVND (reference sequence). The CDR3 loop reads CASSKSGGITAGEQYF. In DNA form, the CDR3 reads TGTGCCAGTAGTAAGTCAGGGGGTATTACCGCCGGCGAGCAGTACTTC.

The chain combines TRBV18 with TRBJ1-5; perhaps TRBD1 as D (6 bases). V lost 6 bases and J lost 2, with 20 bases in between. Germline V gene sequence: CDR1 KGHSH, CDR2 LQKENI. There are 17 residues in the CDR3. CDR3 amino acids: CASSLNRETSGNQPQHF. CDR3 in DNA: TGTGCCAGCTCTCTCAACAGGGAGACGTCGGGCAATCAGCCCCAGCATTTT.

The chain links TRBV25-1 to TRBJ1-2; maybe TRBD1 (5 bases). The CDR3 has 16 amino acids. V was shortened by 7 bases and J by 8 bases, with 26 bases between the two germline ends. Germline CDR1 and CDR2: MGHDK and SYGVNS. CDR3 nucleotides: TGTGCCAGCATTCCCCCGGGGGAGGTACCCACAGAAGGCTACACCTTC. Its protein product is CASIPPGEVPTEGYTF.

The chain uses TRBV28 and TRBJ2-1; D is tentatively TRBD1 or TRBD2 (5 bases each). The CDR3 has 14 amino acids. The germline V and J ends were trimmed by 7 bases and 4 bases, with 14 bases remaining between them. Germline V gives CDR1 MDHEN, CDR2 SYDVKM. The CDR3 nucleotides are TGTGCCAGCACTCCACTAGACAGTTACAATGAGCAGTTCTTC. It yields the protein CASTPLDSYNEQFF.

The chain is built from TRBV6-2 or TRBV6-3 and TRBJ1-1; tentative D call: TRBD1 (5 bases). The CDR3 contains 15 residues. V was cut by 5 bases and J by 1 base, with 14 bases left in between. The germline V gene has CDR1 MNHEY and CDR2 SVGEGT. The CDR3 reads CASSPGGATNTEAFF. CDR3 DNA: TGTGCCAGCAGTCCCGGCGGGGCAACGAACACTGAAGCTTTCTTT.

The count of this clone is one. The chain is built from TRBV7-2 and TRBJ2-3; TRBD1 might be the D (6 bases). Looked up from germline, CDR1 is SGHTA and CDR2 is FQGNSA. This CDR3 contains 16 residues. The V end lost 1 base, the J end lost 0 bases, and 11 bases lay between the germline ends. In DNA form, the CDR3 reads TGTGCCAGCAGCTTAGATACAGGGATTAGCACAGATACGCAGTATTTT. Translated, it gives CASSLDTGISTDTQYF. Variable domain in full (rest from reference TRBV7-2 and TRBJ2-3): GAGVSQSPSNKVTEKGKDVELRCDPISGHTALYWYRQSLGQGLEFLIYFQGNSAPDKSGLPSDRFSAERTGGSVSTLTIQRTQQEDSAVYLCASSLDTGISTDTQYFGPGTRLTVL.

The chain is built from TRBV7-9 and TRBJ1-1, with a tentative D call TRBD1 (5 bases). V was cut by 6 bases and J by 2 bases, with 19 bases left in between. Per germline, CDR1 SEHNR and CDR2 FQNEAQ (reference sequence). This CDR3 has 16 residues. The chain's CDR3 is CASRGRSLGANTEAFF. In nucleotides, the CDR3 is TGTGCCAGCAGAGGCAGGTCACTAGGGGCAAACACTGAAGCTTTCTTT.

The genes are TRBV28 and TRBJ1-2; no reliable D call. Trimming removed 3 bases from V and 3 bases from J, with 11 bases in between. Germline CDR1 MDHEN, CDR2 SYDVKM. CDR3 length: 14 residues. CDR3 in amino acids: CASSFGLRHYGYTF. CDR3 DNA: TGTGCCAGCAGTTTTGGGCTACGTCACTATGGCTACACCTTC.

This chain joins TRBV28 and TRBJ1-6; D is undetermined. The CDR3 totals 13 residues. CDR1 is MDHEN, CDR2 SYDVKM, per germline. V dropped 9 bases and J dropped 8 bases, with 14 bases sitting between them. CDR3 in DNA: TGTGCCAGTATCTCCCTGATGGATTCACCCCTCCACTTT. The encoded protein is CASISLMDSPLHF.

This rearrangement joins TRBV3-1 (or the pseudogene TRBV3-2) to TRBJ2-1; TRBD2 agrees at 9 bases. Looked up from germline, CDR1 is LGHDT and CDR2 is YNNKEL (reference sequence). The trim removed 1 base at V and 1 base at J, leaving 8 bases unmatched. The CDR3 covers 18 residues. CDR3 residues: CASSQVSASGVSYNEQFF. In nucleotides, the CDR3 is TGTGCCAGCAGCCAAGTTTCAGCTAGCGGGGTTTCCTACAATGAGCAGTTCTTC.

This chain links TRBV2 with TRBJ1-3; D gene unclear. The CDR3 sequence is 15 residues long. V was shortened by 8 bases and J by 2 bases, with 16 bases between the two germline ends. Per the germline V gene, CDR1 is SNHLY and CDR2 is FYNNEI. The CDR3 nucleotides read TGTGCCAGCGCCTTCTCGGGAGGACCTGGAAACACCATATATTTT. Encoded protein: CASAFSGGPGNTIYF.

This clone turned up a few times. The CDR3 is CASSHRQGSYSGNTIYF. The CDR3 DNA is TGCGCCAGCAGCCATAGACAGGGATCTTACTCTGGAAACACCATATATTTT. V is TRBV4-3 and J is TRBJ1-3; 7 nucleotides line up with TRBD1. V was pared by 3 bases and J by 0 bases, with 8 bases of the junction left unmatched. The CDR3 is 17 amino acids. The germline CDR1 and CDR2 sequences are LGHNA and YSLEER.

The gene calls are TRBV6-5 and TRBJ1-3, with D perhaps TRBD1 (6 bases). CDR1 and CDR2 (germline): MNHEY, SVGAGI. V lost 6 bases, J lost 5 bases, and 14 bases lay in between. This CDR3 has 14 amino acids. The CDR3, as DNA: TGTGCCAGCAGGAGGCCCCAGGGGCGAAACACCATATATTTT. This encodes CASRRPQGRNTIYF.

The chain couples TRBV18 to TRBJ2-5; TRBD2 might be the D (5 bases). This CDR3 has 14 residues. Per germline, CDR1 KGHSH and CDR2 LQKENI. The germline V and J ends were trimmed by 1 base and 4 bases, with 10 bases remaining between them. CDR3: CASSPLEGSETQYF. The CDR3 bases are TGTGCCAGCTCACCACTTGAGGGTTCAGAGACCCAGTACTTC.

As regards this clone: The same CDR3 arises from other DNA sequences in this sample as well. V gene TRBV3-1 (or the pseudogene TRBV3-2) combines with J gene TRBJ1-1; no clear D. V was shortened by 2 bases and J by 4 bases, with 5 bases between the two germline ends. The CDR3 is 12 residues long. Germline V gives CDR1 LGHDT, CDR2 YNNKEL (reference sequence). CDR3: CASSQRPTEAFF. The DNA of the CDR3 is TGTGCCAGCAGCCAACGGCCCACTGAAGCTTTCTTT.

In its sample, this clone was seen once. The rearrangement joins TRBV4-3 to TRBJ2-3; TRBD2 might be the D (6 bases). With 0 bases removed from V and 6 bases from J, the gap between germline ends came to 16 bases. Germline CDR1 LGHNA, CDR2 YSLEER. The CDR3 covers 16 residues. The CDR3 is CASSQEDWGREDTQYF. The CDR3 DNA reads as TGCGCCAGCAGCCAAGAAGATTGGGGTCGGGAGGATACGCAGTATTTT.

Only one count was recorded for this clone. The chain uses TRBV7-3 and TRBJ2-1; 7 bases line up with TRBD2. The J segment lost 2 bases and the V segment lost 5 bases, leaving 6 bases of the junction unmatched. The CDR3 extends over 15 amino acids. CDR1 is SGHTA and CDR2 is FQGTGA in the germline V gene. The CDR3 DNA reads TGTGCCAGCAGCCCTGGGGGAGGGACCTACAATGAGCAGTTCTTC. Amino acid sequence: CASSPGGGTYNEQFF.

CDR3 residues: CASSTQGAGRETQYF. The CDR3 DNA reads as TGCGCCAGCAGCACTCAGGGGGCCGGGAGGGAGACCCAGTACTTC. This sequence joins TRBV5-1 and TRBJ2-5; D may be TRBD1 (8 bases). Germline V gene sequence: CDR1 SGHRS, CDR2 YFSETQ. The CDR3 contains 15 residues. The V gene lost 4 bases and the J gene lost 5 bases, with 18 bases spanning the gap. Supplemented by reference TRBV5-1 and TRBJ2-5, the full variable domain reads KAGVTQTPRYLIKTRGQQVTLSCSPISGHRSVSWYQQTPGQGLQFLFEYFSETQRNKGNFPGRFSGRQFSNSRSEMNVSTLELGDSALYLCASSTQGAGRETQYFGPGTRLLVL.

The chain couples TRBV12-5 to TRBJ2-2, with D perhaps being TRBD1 or TRBD2 (5 bases each). The CDR3 runs 18 residues. The V end lost 6 bases, the J end lost 1 base, and 21 bases lay between the germline ends. The germline gives CDR1 LGHNT, CDR2 FRNRAP. The CDR3 here is CASGQRHLTGMNTGELFF. CDR3 nucleotide sequence: TGTGCTAGTGGCCAGCGGCACCTAACAGGAATGAACACCGGGGAGCTGTTTTTT.

In nucleotides, the CDR3 is TGTGCCAGCAGGCCGGGGGGCTTCTTTTACAATGAGCAGTTCTTC. This gives the protein CASRPGGFFYNEQFF. V and J are TRBV6-5 and TRBJ2-1; a weak D match, TRBD2 (7 bases). This CDR3 has 15 amino acids. Germline V gene sequence: CDR1 MNHEY, CDR2 SVGAGI. With 6 bases removed from V and 4 bases from J, the gap between germline ends came to 16 bases.